The T cell receptor beta chain described here comes from a study of blood T cell repertoires in COVID-19. Turning to the study itself: Sources were T cells, B-cell-depleted T cells, or PBMCs; the material itself was cDNA or gDNA.

Authors' methods: Nucleated cell number was recorded as an estimate derived from reference gene primer amplification. Clones were sequenced by immunoSEQ multiplex PCR, and TCRdb holds only the in-frame ones, with some missing. That table is the source of V, J and clone size, and D and trimming were worked out from the DNA. The sample includes some 160,000 clones, 79% of them seen just once. V was pared by 5 bases and J by 5 bases, with 6 bases of the junction left unmatched. The CDR3 sequence is 14 residues long. CDR1 is SGHNT, CDR2 YYREEE, per germline (reference sequence). In assigning cohorts, the study relied on participant-reported clinical history.

The sequence was collected from a woman between 70 and 85 years old in a cohort exposed to, infected with or recovered from COVID-19 (not recorded which). Specimen: PBMCs or T cells enriched from blood (not recorded which). V gene TRBV5-4 combines with J gene TRBJ2-1; 8 positions agree with TRBD2. This CDR3 reads CASRKTGLDNEQFF. Here the CDR3 DNA reads TGTGCCAGCAGAAAAACGGGACTAGACAATGAGCAGTTCTTC.